This entry is about one T cell receptor (beta chain). What it binds is unknown. Germline V gene lookup returns CDR1 SGHNT and CDR2 YYREEE (reference sequence). This CDR3 is built from 15 residues. V gave up 0 bases and J gave up 4 bases, with 11 bases separating them. The data were obtained in a study of cytomegalovirus exposure and HLA in healthy donors. The PCR contained 60 Vbeta and 13 Jbeta primers. Here immunoSEQ multiplex PCR was the method, and the copy in TCRdb shows in-frame clones only, minus some. The table lists 250,000 to 350,000 clones, 80% of them singletons. Whole-study results and caveats: A later analysis reportedly found that, within productive TCRs, an Asian-associated ancestry cluster had fewer N-insertions than the mean observed across the roughly 690 donors.

The TCR was taken from a girl aged 2-10 years in good health and CMV-seronegative. This chain links TRBV5-4 with TRBJ2-1; maybe TRBD2 (5 bases). The sequenced sample consisted of PBMCs. The CDR3 here is CASSLGREAYNEQFF. The CDR3 DNA reads TGTGCCAGCAGCTTGGGCCGGGAAGCTTACAATGAGCAGTTCTTC.